Reported below is one TCR beta chain. Original analysis: Estimated nucleated cell counts came from reference gene primer amplification. Libraries were prepared by immunoSEQ multiplex PCR; TCRdb keeps only in-frame clonotypes and omits some of them. V and J calls plus clone size are reproduced from that table; the DNA served to infer D and trimming. This table has about 160,000 clones, 86% appearing once. Germline trimming cut 4 bases from V and 5 bases from J; bases unmatched to any gene: 7. The V gene's germline CDR1 is MGHRA and CDR2 YSYEKL. This CDR3 is built from 14 residues. This entry comes from a study of blood T cell repertoires in COVID-19. Looking at the study overall: Donors in the United States, Italy and Spain gave samples during acute or convalescent COVID-19. Nucleic acid was either cDNA or gDNA, and it came from T cells, B-cell-depleted T cells, or PBMCs.

This sequence originates from a woman in her 70s with acute or convalescent COVID-19. V usage is TRBV4-1 and J usage is TRBJ1-2, with TRBD1 matching 7 bases. The sample comprised peripheral blood. The CDR3 bases are TGCGCCAGCAGCCCGCAGGGGGGCGTGTATGGCTACACCTTC. Amino acid sequence: CASSPQGGVYGYTF.